Sequencing of this TCR beta chain was carried out in a study of glioma-infiltrating T cells. TCR alpha and beta CDR3 regions were amplified from RNA using iRepertoire nested multiplex PCR. One-step reverse transcription and amplification started from approximately 100-400 ng of tissue mRNA or PBMC total RNA. One entry per CDR3 protein results from TCRdb running MiXCR on the multiplex PCR reads. This sample yields around 190,000 distinct CDR3 sequences, of which around 42% are seen a single time; around 5% belongs to the top ten. The length of the CDR3 is 14 residues. The V end was cut by 9 bases, the J end by 0 bases, with 11 bases between.

The origin of this receptor is a human donor with low-grade glioma or glioblastoma, undergoing nonglioma brain surgery, or in good health (not recorded which). The chain employs TRBV12-3 or TRBV12-4 and TRBJ1-4; D gene ambiguous. What was sequenced was glioma tissue, nonneoplastic brain tissue, or PBMCs (not recorded which). The CDR3 region has the DNA TGTGCCAGGCGCCGACAAGCAACTAATGAAAAACTGTTTTTT. This translates into CARRRQATNEKLFF.